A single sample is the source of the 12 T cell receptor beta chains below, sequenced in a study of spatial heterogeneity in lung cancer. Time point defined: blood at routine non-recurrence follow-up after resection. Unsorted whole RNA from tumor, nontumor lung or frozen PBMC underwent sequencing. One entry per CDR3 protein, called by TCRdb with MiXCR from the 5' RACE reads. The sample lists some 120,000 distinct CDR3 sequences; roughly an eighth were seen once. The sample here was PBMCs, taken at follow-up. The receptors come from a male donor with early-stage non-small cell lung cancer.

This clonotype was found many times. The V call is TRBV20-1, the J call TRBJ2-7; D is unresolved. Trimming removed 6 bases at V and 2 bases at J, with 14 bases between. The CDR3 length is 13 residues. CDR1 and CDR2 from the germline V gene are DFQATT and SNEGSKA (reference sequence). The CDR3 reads CSAVGRTAYEQYF. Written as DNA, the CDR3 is TGCAGTGCCGTTGGCCGTACGGCCTACGAGCAGTACTTC.

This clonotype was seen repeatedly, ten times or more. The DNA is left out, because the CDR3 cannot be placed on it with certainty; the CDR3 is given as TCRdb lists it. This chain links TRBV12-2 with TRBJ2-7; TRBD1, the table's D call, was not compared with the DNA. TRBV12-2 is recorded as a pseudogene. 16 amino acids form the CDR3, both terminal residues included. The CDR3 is CASRLVGQGASYEQYF.

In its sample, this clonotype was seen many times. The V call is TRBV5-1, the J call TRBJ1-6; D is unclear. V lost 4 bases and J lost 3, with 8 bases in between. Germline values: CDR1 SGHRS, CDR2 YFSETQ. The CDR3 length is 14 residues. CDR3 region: CASSRASYNSPLHF. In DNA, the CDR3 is TGCGCCAGCAGCCGGGCGAGCTATAATTCACCCCTCCACTTT. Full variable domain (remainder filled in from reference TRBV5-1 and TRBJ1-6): KAGVTQTPRYLIKTRGQQVTLSCSPISGHRSVSWYQQTPGQGLQFLFEYFSETQRNKGNFPGRFSGRQFSNSRSEMNVSTLELGDSALYLCASSRASYNSPLHFGNGTRLTVT.

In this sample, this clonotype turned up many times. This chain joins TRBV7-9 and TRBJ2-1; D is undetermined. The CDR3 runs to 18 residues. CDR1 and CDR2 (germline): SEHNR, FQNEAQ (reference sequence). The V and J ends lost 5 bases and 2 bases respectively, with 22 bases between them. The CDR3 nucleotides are TGTGCCAGCAGCCCAACTCCCTCGTGGGATTTAGCCTACAATGAGCAGTTCTTC. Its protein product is CASSPTPSWDLAYNEQFF.

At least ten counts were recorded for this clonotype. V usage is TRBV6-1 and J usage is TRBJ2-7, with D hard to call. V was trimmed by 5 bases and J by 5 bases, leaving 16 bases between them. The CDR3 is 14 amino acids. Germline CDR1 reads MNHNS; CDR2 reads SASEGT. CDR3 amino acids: CASSSTTLIDEQYF. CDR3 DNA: TGTGCCAGCAGTAGTACCACCCTCATAGACGAGCAGTACTTC.

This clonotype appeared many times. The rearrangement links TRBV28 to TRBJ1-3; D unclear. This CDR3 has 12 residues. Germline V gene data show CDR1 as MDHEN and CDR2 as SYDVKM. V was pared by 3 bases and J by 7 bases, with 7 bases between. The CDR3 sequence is CASSFRSNTIYF. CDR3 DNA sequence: TGTGCCAGCAGTTTTAGGTCCAACACCATATATTTT.

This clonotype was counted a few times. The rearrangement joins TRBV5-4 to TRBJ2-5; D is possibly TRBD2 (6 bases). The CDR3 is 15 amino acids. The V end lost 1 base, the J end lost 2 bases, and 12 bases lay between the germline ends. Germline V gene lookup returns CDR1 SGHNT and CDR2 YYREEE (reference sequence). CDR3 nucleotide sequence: TGTGCCAGCAGCTTGAAACTAGCAGAACAAGAGACCCAGTACTTC. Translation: CASSLKLAEQETQYF.

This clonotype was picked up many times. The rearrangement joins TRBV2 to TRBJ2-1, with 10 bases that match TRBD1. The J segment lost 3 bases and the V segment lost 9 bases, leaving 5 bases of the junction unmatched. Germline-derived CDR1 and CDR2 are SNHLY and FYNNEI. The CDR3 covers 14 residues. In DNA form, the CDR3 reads TGTGCCAGTTCCAGGACAGGGGGCTACAATGAGCAGTTCTTC. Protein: CASSRTGGYNEQFF.

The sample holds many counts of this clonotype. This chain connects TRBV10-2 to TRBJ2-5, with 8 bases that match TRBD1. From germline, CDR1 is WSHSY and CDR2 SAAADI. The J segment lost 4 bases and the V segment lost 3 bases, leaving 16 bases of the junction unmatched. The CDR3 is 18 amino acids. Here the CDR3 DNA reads TGCGCCAGCAGTGACTCCGTGACAGGGGTGAAGCTAAGAGAGACCCAGTACTTC. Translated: CASSDSVTGVKLRETQYF.

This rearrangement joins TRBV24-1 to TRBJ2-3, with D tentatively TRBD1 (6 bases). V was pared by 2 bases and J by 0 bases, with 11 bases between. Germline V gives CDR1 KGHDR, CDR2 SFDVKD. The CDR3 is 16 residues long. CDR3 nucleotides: TGTGCCACCAGTGATTGGGACAAGACTAGCACAGATACGCAGTATTTT. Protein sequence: CATSDWDKTSTDTQYF.

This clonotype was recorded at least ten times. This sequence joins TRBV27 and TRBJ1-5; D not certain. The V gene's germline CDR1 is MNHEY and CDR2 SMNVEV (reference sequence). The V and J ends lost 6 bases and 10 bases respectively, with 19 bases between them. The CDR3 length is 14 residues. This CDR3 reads CASSPDEAYRPQHF. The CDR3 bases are TGTGCCAGCAGCCCAGATGAAGCTTACCGACCCCAGCATTTT.

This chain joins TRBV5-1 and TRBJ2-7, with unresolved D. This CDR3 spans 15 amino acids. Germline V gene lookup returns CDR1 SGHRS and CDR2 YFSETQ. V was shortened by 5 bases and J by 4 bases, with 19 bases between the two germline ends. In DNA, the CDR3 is TGCGCCAGCAGGAGCGTACCGAATACCTGGTACGAGCAGTACTTC. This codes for CASRSVPNTWYEQYF. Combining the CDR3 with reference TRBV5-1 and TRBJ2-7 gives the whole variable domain KAGVTQTPRYLIKTRGQQVTLSCSPISGHRSVSWYQQTPGQGLQFLFEYFSETQRNKGNFPGRFSGRQFSNSRSEMNVSTLELGDSALYLCASRSVPNTWYEQYFGPGTRLTVT.